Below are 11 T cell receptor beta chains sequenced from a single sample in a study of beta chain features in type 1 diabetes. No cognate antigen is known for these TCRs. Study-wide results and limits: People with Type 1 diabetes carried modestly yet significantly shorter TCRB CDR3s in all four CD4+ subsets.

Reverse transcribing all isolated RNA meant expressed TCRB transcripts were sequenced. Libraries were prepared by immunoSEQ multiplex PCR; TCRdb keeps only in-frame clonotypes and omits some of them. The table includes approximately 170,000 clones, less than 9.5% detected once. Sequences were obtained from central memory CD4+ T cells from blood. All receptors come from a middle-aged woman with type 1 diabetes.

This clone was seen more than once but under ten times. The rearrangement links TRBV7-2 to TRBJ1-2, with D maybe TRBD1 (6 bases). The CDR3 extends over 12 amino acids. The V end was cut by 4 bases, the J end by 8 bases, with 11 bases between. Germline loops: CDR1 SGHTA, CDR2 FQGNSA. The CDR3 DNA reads TGTGCCAGCAGCTCCAGGGGCCTCGGCTACACCTTC. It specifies CASSSRGLGYTF.

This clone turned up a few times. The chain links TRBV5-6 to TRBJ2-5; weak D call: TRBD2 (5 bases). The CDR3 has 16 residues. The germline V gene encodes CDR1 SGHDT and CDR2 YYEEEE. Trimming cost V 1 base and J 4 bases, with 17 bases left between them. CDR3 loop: CASSLRVVLGRETQYF. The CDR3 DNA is TGTGCCAGCAGCTTGAGGGTGGTATTGGGGAGAGAGACCCAGTACTTC.

The CDR3 coding sequence is TGTGCCAGTAGTATAGGGGCAGAGCCCTACAATGAGCAGTTCTTC. Translating it yields CASSIGAEPYNEQFF. V and J are TRBV19 and TRBJ2-1; D gene ambiguous. Germline CDR1 and CDR2: LNHDA and SQIVND (reference sequence). V lost 1 base to trimming and J lost 2 bases, with 9 bases between them. The CDR3 has 15 residues. Supplemented by reference TRBV19 and TRBJ2-1, the full variable domain reads DGGITQSPKYLFRKEGQNVTLSCEQNLNHDAMYWYRQDPGQGLRLIYYSQIVNDFQKGDIAEGYSVSREKKESFPLTVTSAQKNPTAFYLCASSIGAEPYNEQFFGPGTRLTVL.

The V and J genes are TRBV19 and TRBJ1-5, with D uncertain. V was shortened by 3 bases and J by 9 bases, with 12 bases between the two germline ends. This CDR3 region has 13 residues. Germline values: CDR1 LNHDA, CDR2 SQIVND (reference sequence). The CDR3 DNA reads TGTGCCAGTAGTATTGAGGGTAAAGGGCCCCAGCATTTT. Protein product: CASSIEGKGPQHF.

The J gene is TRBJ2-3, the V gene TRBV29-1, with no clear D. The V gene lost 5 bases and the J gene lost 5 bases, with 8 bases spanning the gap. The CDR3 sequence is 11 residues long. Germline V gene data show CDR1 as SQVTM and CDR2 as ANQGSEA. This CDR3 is CSVPHRDTQYF. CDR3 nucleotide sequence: TGCAGCGTTCCCCACAGAGATACGCAGTATTTT.

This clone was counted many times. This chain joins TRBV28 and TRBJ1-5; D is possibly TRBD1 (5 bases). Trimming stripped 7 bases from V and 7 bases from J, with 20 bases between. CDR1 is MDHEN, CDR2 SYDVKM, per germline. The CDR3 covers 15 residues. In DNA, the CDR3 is TGTGCCAGCACCTCAATGCGCGGGGCCGGGCAGCCCCAGCATTTT. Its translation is CASTSMRGAGQPQHF.

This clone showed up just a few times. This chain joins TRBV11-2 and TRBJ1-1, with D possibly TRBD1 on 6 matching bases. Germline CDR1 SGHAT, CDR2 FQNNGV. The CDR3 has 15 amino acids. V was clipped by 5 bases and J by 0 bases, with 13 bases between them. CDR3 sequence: CASSRRGGLNTEAFF. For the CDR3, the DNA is TGTGCCAGCAGCCGGAGGGGGGGCCTGAACACTGAAGCTTTCTTT.

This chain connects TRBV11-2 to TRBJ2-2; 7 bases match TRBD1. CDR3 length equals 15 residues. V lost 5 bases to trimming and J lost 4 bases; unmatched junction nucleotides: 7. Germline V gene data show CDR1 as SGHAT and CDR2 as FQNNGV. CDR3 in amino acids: CASSLLQGTTGELFF. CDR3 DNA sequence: TGTGCCAGCAGCCTATTACAGGGGACCACCGGGGAGCTGTTTTTT.

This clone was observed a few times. CDR3 loop: CASSSDREAKNIQYF. DNA of the CDR3: TGTGCCAGCAGCTCCGACAGGGAAGCCAAAAACATTCAGTACTTC. This sequence joins TRBV7-9 and TRBJ2-4; 7 positions match TRBD1. Germline values: CDR1 SEHNR, CDR2 FQNEAQ (reference sequence). The CDR3 is 15 amino acids. The trim removed 4 bases at V and 0 bases at J, leaving 3 bases unmatched.

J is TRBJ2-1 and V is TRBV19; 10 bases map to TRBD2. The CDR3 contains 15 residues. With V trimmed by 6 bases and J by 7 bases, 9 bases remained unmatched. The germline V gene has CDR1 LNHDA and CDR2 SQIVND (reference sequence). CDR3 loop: CASSTSGTFWNEQFF. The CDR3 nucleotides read TGTGCCAGTAGCACTAGCGGGACTTTCTGGAATGAGCAGTTCTTC.

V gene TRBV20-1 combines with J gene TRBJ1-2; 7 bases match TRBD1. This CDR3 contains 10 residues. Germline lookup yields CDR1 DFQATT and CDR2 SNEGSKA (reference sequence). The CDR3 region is CRTGTGGYTF. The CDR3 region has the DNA TGCAGGACAGGGACGGGAGGCTACACCTTC.